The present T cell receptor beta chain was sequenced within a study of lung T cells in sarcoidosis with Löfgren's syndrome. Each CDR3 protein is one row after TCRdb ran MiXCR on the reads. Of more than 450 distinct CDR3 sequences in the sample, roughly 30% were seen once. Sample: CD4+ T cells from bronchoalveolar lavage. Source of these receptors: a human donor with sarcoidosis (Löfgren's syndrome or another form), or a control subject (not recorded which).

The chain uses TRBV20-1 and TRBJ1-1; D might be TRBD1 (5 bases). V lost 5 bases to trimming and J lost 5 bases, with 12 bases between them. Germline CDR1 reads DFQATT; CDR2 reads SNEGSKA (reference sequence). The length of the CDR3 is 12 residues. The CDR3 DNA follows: TGCAGTGCTGAATGCGGGGGAACTGAAGCTTTCTTT. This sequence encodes CSAECGGTEAFF.